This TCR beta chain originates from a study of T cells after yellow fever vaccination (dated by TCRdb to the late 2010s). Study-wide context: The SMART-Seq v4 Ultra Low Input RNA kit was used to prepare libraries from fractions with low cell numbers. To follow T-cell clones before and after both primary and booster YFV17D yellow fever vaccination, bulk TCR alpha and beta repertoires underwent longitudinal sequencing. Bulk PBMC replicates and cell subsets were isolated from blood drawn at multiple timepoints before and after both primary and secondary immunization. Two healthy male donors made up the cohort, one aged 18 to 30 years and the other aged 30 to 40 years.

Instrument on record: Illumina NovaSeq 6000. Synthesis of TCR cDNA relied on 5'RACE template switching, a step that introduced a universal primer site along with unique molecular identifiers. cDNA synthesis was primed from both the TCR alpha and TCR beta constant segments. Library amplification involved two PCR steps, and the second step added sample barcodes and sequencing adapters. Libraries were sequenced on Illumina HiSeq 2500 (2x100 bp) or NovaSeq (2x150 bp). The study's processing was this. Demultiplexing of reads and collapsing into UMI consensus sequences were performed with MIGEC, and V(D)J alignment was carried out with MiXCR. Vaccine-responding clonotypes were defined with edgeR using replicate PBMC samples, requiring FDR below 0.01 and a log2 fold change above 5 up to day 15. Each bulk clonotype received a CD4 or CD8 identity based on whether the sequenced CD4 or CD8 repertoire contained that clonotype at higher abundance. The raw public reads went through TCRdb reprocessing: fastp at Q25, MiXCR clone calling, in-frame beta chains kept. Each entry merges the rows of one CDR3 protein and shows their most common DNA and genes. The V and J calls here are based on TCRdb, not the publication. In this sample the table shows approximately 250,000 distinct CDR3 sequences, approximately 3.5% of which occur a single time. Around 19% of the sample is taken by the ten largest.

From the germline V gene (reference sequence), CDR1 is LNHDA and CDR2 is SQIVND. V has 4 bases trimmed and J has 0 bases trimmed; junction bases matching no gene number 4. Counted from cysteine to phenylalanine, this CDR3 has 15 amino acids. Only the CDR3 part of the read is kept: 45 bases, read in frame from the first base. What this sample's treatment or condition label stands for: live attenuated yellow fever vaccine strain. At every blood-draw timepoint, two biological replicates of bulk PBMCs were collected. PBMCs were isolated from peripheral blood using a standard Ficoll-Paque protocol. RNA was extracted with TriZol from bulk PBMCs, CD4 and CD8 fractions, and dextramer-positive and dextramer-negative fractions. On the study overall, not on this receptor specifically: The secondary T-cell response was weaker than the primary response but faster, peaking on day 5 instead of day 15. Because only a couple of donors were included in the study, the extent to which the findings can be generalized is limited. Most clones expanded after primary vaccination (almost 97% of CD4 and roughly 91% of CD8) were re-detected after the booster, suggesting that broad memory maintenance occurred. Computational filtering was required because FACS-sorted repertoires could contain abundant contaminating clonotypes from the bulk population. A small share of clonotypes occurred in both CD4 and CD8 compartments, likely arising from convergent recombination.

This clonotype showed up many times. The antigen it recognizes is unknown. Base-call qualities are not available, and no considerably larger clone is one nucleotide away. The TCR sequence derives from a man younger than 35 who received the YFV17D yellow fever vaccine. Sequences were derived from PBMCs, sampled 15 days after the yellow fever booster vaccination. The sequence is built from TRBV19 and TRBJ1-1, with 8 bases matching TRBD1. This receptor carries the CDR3 CASSTLTGVNTEAFF. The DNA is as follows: TGTGCCAGTAGTACCTTGACAGGGGTGAACACTGAAGCTTTCTTT.